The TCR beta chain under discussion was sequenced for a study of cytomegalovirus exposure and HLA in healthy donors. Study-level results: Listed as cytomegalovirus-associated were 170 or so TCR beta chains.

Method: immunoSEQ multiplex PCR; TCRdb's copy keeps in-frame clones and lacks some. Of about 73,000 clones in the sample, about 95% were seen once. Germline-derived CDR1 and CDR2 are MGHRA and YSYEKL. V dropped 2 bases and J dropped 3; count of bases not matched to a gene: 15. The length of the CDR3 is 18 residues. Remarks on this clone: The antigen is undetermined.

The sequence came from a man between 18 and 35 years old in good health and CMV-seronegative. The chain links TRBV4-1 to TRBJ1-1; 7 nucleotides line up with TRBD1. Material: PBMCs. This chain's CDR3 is CASSQPTDRVIRDTEAFF. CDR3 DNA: TGCGCCAGCAGCCAACCTACCGACAGGGTGATAAGAGACACTGAAGCTTTCTTT.